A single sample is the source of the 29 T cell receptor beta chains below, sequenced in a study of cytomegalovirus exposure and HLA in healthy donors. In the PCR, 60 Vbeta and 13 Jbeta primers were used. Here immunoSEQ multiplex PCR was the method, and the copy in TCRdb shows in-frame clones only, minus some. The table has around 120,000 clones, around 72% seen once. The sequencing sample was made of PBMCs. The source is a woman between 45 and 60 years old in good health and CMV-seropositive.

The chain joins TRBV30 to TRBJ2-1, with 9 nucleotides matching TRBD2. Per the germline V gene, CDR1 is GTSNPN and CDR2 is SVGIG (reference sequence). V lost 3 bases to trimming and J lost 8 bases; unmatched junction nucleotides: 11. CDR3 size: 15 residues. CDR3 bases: TGTGCCTGGAGGGAAAATAGCGGGGGTTTGGATGAGCAGTTCTTC. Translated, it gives CAWRENSGGLDEQFF.

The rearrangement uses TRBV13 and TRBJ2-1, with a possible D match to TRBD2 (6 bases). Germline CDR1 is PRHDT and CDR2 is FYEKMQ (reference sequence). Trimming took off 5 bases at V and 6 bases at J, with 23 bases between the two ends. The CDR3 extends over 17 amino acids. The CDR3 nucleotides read TGTGCCAGCAGCCTACGCCCGGGAGTCCACCCCTCCAATGAGCAGTTCTTC. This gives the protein CASSLRPGVHPSNEQFF.

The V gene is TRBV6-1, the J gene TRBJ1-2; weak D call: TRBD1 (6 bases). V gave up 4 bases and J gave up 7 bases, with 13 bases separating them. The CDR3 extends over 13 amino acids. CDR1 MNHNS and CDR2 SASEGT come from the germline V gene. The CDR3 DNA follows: TGTGCCAGCAGTGGGGACACTGGAGGTGGCTACACCTTC. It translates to CASSGDTGGGYTF.

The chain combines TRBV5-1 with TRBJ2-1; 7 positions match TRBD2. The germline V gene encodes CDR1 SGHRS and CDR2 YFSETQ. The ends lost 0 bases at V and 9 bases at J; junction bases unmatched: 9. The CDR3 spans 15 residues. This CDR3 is CASSLVVGREGEQFF. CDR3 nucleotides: TGCGCCAGCAGCTTGGTCGTGGGTAGGGAGGGTGAGCAGTTCTTC.

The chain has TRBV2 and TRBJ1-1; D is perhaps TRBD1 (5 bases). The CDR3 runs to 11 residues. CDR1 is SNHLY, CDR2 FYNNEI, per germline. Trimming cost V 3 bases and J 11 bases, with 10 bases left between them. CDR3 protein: CASSEQGTAFF. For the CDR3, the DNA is TGTGCCAGCAGTGAGCAGGGTACGGCTTTCTTT.

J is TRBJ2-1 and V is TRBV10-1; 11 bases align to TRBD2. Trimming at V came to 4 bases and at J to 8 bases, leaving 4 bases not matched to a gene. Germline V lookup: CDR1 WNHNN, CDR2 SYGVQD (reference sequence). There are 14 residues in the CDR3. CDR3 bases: TGCGCCAGCAGTGGCCTAGCGGGAGGATATGAGCAGTTCTTC. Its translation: CASSGLAGGYEQFF.

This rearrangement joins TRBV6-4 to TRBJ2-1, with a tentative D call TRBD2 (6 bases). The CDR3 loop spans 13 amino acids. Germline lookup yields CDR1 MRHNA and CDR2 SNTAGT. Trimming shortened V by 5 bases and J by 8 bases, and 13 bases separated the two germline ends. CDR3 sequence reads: CASSSNTGDEQFF. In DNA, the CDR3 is TGTGCCAGCAGTTCAAATACGGGGGATGAGCAGTTCTTC.

Here the CDR3 DNA reads TGCGCCAGCAGCAGGGAGGTGGGCGAGCAGTACTTC. Translation: CASSREVGEQYF. This sequence joins TRBV5-1 and TRBJ2-7, with D perhaps matching TRBD2 (6 bases). The V end lost 4 bases, the J end lost 6 bases, and 11 bases lay between the germline ends. This CDR3 has 12 residues. The germline V gene has CDR1 SGHRS and CDR2 YFSETQ.

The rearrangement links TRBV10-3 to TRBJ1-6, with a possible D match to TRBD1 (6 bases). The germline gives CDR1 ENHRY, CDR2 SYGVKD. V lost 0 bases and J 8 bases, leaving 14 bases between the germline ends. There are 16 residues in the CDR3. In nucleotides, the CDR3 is TGTGCCATCAGTGAGTCGAACAGGGCATTGGATTCACCCCTCCACTTT. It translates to CAISESNRALDSPLHF.

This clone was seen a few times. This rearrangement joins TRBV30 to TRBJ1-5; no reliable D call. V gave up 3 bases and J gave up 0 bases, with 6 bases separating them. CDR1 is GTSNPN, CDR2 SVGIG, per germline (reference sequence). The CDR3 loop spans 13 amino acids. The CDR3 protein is CAWSPNSNQPQHF. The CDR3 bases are TGTGCCTGGAGCCCCAATAGCAATCAGCCCCAGCATTTT.

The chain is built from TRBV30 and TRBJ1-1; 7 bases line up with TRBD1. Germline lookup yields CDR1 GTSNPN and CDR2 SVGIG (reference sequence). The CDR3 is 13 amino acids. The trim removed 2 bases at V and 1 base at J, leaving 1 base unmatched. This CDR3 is CAWSRQGNTEAFF. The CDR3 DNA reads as TGTGCCTGGAGTCGACAGGGGAACACTGAAGCTTTCTTT.

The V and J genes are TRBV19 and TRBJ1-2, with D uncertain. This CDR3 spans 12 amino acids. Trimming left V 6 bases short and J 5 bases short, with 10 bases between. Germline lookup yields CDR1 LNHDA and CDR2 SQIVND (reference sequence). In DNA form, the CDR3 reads TGTGCCAGTAGGGGCCGAGGGTATGGCTACACCTTC. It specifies CASRGRGYGYTF.

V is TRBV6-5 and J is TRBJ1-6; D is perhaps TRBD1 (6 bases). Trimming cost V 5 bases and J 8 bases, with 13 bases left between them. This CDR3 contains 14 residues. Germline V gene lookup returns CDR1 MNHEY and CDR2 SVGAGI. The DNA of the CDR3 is TGTGCCAGCAGTCCTAAGACAGGTTATTCACCCCTCCACTTT. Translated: CASSPKTGYSPLHF.

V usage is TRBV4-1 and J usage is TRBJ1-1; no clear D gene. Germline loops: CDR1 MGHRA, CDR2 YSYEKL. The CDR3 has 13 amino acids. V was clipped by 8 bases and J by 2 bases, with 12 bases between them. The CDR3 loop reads CASLDSENTEAFF. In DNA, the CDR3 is TGCGCCAGCTTGGACTCAGAAAACACTGAAGCTTTCTTT.

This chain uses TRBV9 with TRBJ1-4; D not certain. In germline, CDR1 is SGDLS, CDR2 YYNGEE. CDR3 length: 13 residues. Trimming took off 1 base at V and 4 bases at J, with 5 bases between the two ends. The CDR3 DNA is TGTGCCAGCAGCGTATCCGGTAATGAAAAACTGTTTTTT. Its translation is CASSVSGNEKLFF.

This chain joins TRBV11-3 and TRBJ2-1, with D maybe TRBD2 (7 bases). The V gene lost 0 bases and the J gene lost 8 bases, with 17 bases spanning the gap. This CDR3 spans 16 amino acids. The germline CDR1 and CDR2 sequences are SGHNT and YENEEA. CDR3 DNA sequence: TGTGCCAGCAGCTTAGAAGGGAGGGGGGTCAGGGATGAGCAGTTCTTC. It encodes CASSLEGRGVRDEQFF.

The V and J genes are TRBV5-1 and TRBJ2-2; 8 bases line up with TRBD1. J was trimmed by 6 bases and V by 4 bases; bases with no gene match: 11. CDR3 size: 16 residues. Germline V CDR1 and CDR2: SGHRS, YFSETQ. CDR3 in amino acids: CASSPTGQGRAGELFF. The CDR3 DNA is TGCGCCAGCAGCCCAACTGGACAGGGTAGGGCCGGGGAGCTGTTTTTT.

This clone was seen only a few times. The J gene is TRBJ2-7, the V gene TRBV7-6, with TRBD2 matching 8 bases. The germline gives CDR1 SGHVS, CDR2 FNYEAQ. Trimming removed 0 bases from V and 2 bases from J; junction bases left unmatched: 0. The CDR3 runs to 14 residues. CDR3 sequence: CASSLASGAYEQYF. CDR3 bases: TGTGCCAGCAGCTTAGCTAGCGGGGCCTACGAGCAGTACTTC.

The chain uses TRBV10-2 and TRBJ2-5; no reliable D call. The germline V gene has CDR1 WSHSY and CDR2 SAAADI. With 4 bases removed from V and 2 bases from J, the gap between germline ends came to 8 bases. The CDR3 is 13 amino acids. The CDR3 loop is CASSAVIQETQYF. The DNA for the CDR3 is TGCGCCAGCAGTGCCGTAATACAAGAGACCCAGTACTTC.

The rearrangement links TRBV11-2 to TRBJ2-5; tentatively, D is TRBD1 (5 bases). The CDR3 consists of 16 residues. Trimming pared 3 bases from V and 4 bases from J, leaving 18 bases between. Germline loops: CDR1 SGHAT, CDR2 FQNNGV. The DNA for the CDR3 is TGTGCCAGCAGCTTTATCCCACCAGGGCAAGGAGAGACCCAGTACTTC. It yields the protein CASSFIPPGQGETQYF.

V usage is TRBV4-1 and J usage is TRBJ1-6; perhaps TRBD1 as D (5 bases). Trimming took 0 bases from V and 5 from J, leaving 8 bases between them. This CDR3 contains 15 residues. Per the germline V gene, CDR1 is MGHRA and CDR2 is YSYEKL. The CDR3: CASSQDPRDNSPLHF. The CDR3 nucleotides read TGCGCCAGCAGCCAAGATCCCAGGGATAATTCACCCCTCCACTTT.

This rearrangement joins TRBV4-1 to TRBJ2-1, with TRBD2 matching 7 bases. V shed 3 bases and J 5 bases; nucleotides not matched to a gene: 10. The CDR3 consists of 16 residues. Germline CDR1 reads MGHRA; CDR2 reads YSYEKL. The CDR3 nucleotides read TGCGCCAGCAGCCACCCGGTTCGGGACTATCACAATGAGCAGTTCTTC. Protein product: CASSHPVRDYHNEQFF.

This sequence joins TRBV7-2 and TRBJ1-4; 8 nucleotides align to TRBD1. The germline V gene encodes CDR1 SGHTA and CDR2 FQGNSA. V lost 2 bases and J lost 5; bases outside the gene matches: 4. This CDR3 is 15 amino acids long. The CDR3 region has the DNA TGTGCCAGCAGCTTACACGGACAGGGCAATGAAAAACTGTTTTTT. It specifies CASSLHGQGNEKLFF.

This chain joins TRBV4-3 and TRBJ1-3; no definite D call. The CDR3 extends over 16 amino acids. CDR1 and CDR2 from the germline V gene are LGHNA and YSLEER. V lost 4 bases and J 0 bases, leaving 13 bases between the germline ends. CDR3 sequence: CASSLYDGDSGNTIYF. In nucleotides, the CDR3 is TGCGCCAGCAGCCTCTACGACGGAGACTCTGGAAACACCATATATTTT.

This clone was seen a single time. The CDR3 here is CASSAGLAETYNEQFF. CDR3 nucleotides: TGTGCCAGCAGCGCCGGACTAGCGGAAACTTACAATGAGCAGTTCTTC. The chain couples TRBV9 to TRBJ2-1; 10 nucleotides line up with TRBD2. The V and J ends lost 3 bases and 4 bases, in that order; junction bases with no gene match: 7. This CDR3 has 16 amino acids. CDR1 is SGDLS, CDR2 YYNGEE, per germline.

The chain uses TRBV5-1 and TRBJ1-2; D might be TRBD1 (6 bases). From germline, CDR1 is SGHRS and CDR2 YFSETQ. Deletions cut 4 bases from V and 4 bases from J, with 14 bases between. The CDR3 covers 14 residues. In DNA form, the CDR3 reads TGCGCCAGCAGCAGCAGGGGACCTCGCTATGGCTACACCTTC. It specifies CASSSRGPRYGYTF.

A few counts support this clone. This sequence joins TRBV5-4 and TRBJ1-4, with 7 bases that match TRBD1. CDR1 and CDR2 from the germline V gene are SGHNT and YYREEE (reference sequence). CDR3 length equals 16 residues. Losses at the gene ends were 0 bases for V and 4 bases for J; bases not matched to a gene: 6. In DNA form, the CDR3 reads TGTGCCAGCAGCTTGGTACCGGGACAGCTTAATGAAAAACTGTTTTTT. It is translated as CASSLVPGQLNEKLFF. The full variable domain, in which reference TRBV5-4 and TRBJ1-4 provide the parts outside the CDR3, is ETGVTQSPTHLIKTRGQQVTLRCSSQSGHNTVSWYQQALGQGPQFIFQYYREEENGRGNFPPRFSGLQFPNYSSELNVNALELDDSALYLCASSLVPGQLNEKLFFGSGTQLSVL.

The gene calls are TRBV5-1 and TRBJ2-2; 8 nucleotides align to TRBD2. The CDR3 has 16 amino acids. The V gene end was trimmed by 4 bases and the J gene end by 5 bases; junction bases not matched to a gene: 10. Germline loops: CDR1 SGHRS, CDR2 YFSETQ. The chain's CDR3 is CASSPSTGTRTGELFF. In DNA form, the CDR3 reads TGCGCCAGCAGCCCAAGTACCGGGACTAGGACCGGGGAGCTGTTTTTT.

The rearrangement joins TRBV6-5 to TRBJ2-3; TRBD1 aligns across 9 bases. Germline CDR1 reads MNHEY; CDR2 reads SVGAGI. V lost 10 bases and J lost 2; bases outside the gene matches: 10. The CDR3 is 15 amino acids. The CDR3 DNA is TGTGCCACCACCGGACAGGGGCTAATCACAGATACGCAGTATTTT. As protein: CATTGQGLITDTQYF.